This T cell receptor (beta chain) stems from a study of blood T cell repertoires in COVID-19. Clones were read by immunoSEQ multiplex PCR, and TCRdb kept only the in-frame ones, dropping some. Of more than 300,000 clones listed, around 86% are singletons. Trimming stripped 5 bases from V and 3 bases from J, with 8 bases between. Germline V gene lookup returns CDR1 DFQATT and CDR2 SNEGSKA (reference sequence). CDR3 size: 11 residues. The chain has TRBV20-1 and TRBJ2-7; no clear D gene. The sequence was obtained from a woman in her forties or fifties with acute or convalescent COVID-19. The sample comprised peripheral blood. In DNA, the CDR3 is TGCAGTGCTCCTAATAACTACGAGCAGTACTTC. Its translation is CSAPNNYEQYF.